A selection of T cell receptor beta chains follows, all from one sample in a study of blood T cell repertoires in COVID-19. Data came from immunoSEQ multiplex PCR; TCRdb stores just in-frame clones and leaves some out. The sample shows fewer than 30,000 clones, about 85% of them seen only once. Input material: peripheral blood. The receptors derive from a woman aged 55-69 years with acute or convalescent COVID-19. Both conserved end residues are part of each CDR3. Fields, in order: V gene, J gene, D gene, CDR3 protein. A D gene is named only where the DNA matches it firmly.

TRBV9	TRBJ1-5	TRBD1	CASSVGGQGNQPQHF
TRBV6-6	TRBJ1-4	TRBD1	CASSYSGRGREKLFF
TRBV5-1	TRBJ2-7	TRBD1	CASSLARDRGGEQYF
TRBV7-2	TRBJ2-5	TRBD2	CASSSRVAGETQYF
TRBV28	TRBJ1-2	TRBD1	CASSLGGGDYYGYTF
TRBV5-6	TRBJ2-3	TRBD2	CASSLRGTSGNTDTQYF
TRBV3-1/TRBV3-2	TRBJ1-4	NA	CASTSQGREKLFF
TRBV28	TRBJ2-7	NA	CASSIAYEQYF
TRBV6-5	TRBJ2-4	NA	CASSYSHTGAKNIQYF
TRBV15	TRBJ2-7	NA	CATSRDPGTEQYF
TRBV28	TRBJ2-3	TRBD2	CATQTSSLHF
TRBV10-3	TRBJ1-5	NA	CAISGEGGSQPQHF
TRBV24-1	TRBJ1-5	TRBD1	CATGDRGNQPQHF
TRBV19	TRBJ2-7	NA	CASRHQGGPYEQYF
TRBV2	TRBJ2-1	TRBD2	CASSALAGLTNEQFF
TRBV5-1	TRBJ2-5	TRBD2	CASSLLGLAGIETQYF